The T cell receptor beta chain under discussion was sequenced for a study of regulatory T cells in long-lasting Graves disease. Whole-study context: Patients newly diagnosed with Graves' had been on antithyroid drugs for under 3 months.

Investigators prepared the TCR beta libraries by applying iRepertoire HTBI primers and Arm-PCR of CDR3 regions. TCRdb re-called the multiplex PCR reads with MiXCR, one entry per CDR3 protein. This table has about 430,000 distinct CDR3 sequences, roughly 15% appearing once. As for time point: newly diagnosed GD, antithyroid drugs for less than 3 months. Generation of the TCR library employed RNA extracted from PBMCs. As concerns this clonotype: A much larger clone lies a single base off, so this may be a read error.

The CDR3 is 13 residues long. The germline V gene has CDR1 LNHNV and CDR2 YYDKDF (reference sequence). The same specimen was also included in a second study, on T cells in Graves' hyperthyroidism and ophthalmopathy. This second study notes: The authors deemed Graves' hyperthyroidism stable absent ophthalmopathy progression within 18 months. Blood samples included most of the expanded thyroid clonotypes exceeding 0.001.

The rearrangement joins TRBV15 to TRBJ1-6, with a weak D call TRBD1 (6 bases). The sequence was collected from a woman aged 40 to 50 with Graves disease. Sequenced here: peripheral blood mononuclear cells (PBMCs), sampled at new diagnosis, from a patient treated with antithyroid drugs. CDR3 nucleotides: TGTGCCACCAGCTCCAGGGGTAATTCACGCCTCCACTTT. It specifies CATSSRGNSRLHF.